These 17 T cell receptor beta chains share one sample of origin, sequenced in a study of early T cells in non-severe SARS-CoV-2 infection. TCRdb reprocessed the 5' RACE reads with MiXCR, giving one entry per CDR3 protein. This sample has about 64,000 distinct CDR3 sequences, with roughly 21% found just once. Sequenced material: whole blood, taken at baseline. These receptors came from an adult who was a healthcare worker with PCR-confirmed SARS-CoV-2 infection or an uninfected control (not recorded which).

There are many counts of this clonotype. The gene calls are TRBV29-1 and TRBJ1-1; 7 bases map to TRBD1. V was clipped by 2 bases and J by 5 bases; unmatched bases: 8. CDR1 is SQVTM and CDR2 is ANQGSEA in the germline V gene. The CDR3 has 14 residues. CDR3 sequence: CSVERARGRTEAFF. The CDR3 DNA sequence: TGCAGCGTTGAAAGGGCCAGGGGGAGGACTGAAGCTTTCTTT. Full variable domain (remainder filled in from reference TRBV29-1 and TRBJ1-1): SAVISQKPSRDICQRGTSLTIQCQVDSQVTMMFWYRQQPGQSLTLIATANQGSEATYESGFVIDKFPISRPNLTFSTLTVSNMSPEDSSIYLCSVERARGRTEAFFGQGTRLTVV.

The chain recombines TRBV30 with TRBJ1-1, with D unresolved. Per the germline V gene, CDR1 is GTSNPN and CDR2 is SVGIG (reference sequence). This CDR3 comprises 11 residues. Trimming left V 5 bases short and J 1 base short, with 5 bases between. In nucleotides, the CDR3 is TGTGCCTGGTCGAAGAACACTGAAGCTTTCTTT. It encodes CAWSKNTEAFF.

The chain employs TRBV10-2 and TRBJ1-1; D not resolved. CDR1 is WSHSY and CDR2 is SAAADI in the germline V gene. The CDR3 contains 12 residues. V was shortened by 5 bases and J by 2 bases, with 6 bases between the two germline ends. CDR3 nucleotides: TGCGCCAGCAGTACAGTTAACACTGAAGCTTTCTTT. Amino acids: CASSTVNTEAFF.

The table lists this clonotype with many counts. This sequence joins TRBV9 and TRBJ2-7; 10 nucleotides match TRBD1. Germline values: CDR1 SGDLS, CDR2 YYNGEE. CDR3 length equals 15 residues. V lost 3 bases, J lost 4 bases, and 7 bases stayed unmatched. CDR3 DNA sequence: TGTGCCAGCAGCGCCACCGGGACAGGGGCGTACGAGCAGTACTTC. It translates to CASSATGTGAYEQYF.

The CDR3 region has the DNA TGTGCCAGCAGCCTTCCGACAGGGCTCTATGGCTACACCTTC. Its protein product is CASSLPTGLYGYTF. The chain couples TRBV7-9 to TRBJ1-2, with 7 bases that match TRBD1. The CDR3 runs 14 residues. Germline lookup yields CDR1 SEHNR and CDR2 FQNEAQ (reference sequence). With 5 bases clipped from V and 4 bases from J, the junction kept 7 bases outside the gene matches.

The chain couples TRBV3-1 to TRBJ2-3; maybe TRBD2 (6 bases). The CDR3 is made up of 12 amino acids. Trimming pared 1 base from V and 10 bases from J, leaving 9 bases between. Germline V lookup: CDR1 LGHDT, CDR2 YNNKEL (reference sequence). The CDR3 DNA sequence: TGTGCCAGCAGCCAAGGACTAGGCGCGCAGTATTTT. This codes for CASSQGLGAQYF.

This chain links TRBV7-9 with TRBJ2-1, with 10 nucleotides matching TRBD1. J lost 3 bases, V lost 5 bases, and 4 bases had no gene match. Germline V gene lookup returns CDR1 SEHNR and CDR2 FQNEAQ (reference sequence). The CDR3 extends over 15 amino acids. The CDR3 bases are TGTGCCAGCAGCGCGGACAGGGGGAGCTACAATGAGCAGTTCTTC. It specifies CASSADRGSYNEQFF.

This chain uses TRBV4-1 with TRBJ1-1, with D uncertain. This CDR3 is 14 amino acids long. CDR1 and CDR2 (germline): MGHRA, YSYEKL. V was shortened by 1 base and J by 4 bases, with 10 bases between the two germline ends. DNA of the CDR3: TGCGCCAGCAGCCAAGTGGCACGGGGCACTGAAGCTTTCTTT. This sequence encodes CASSQVARGTEAFF.

This clonotype was observed many times. The chain combines TRBV3-1 with TRBJ2-2; TRBD2 agrees at 7 bases. CDR3 length: 15 amino acids. CDR1 LGHDT and CDR2 YNNKEL come from the germline V gene (reference sequence). The ends lost 4 bases at V and 2 bases at J; junction bases unmatched: 4. The CDR3 protein is CASSLPSGNTGELFF. The CDR3, as DNA: TGTGCCAGCAGCCTCCCTAGCGGTAACACCGGGGAGCTGTTTTTT.

This chain connects TRBV9 to TRBJ1-1; a possible D gene is TRBD1 (5 bases). The CDR3 is made up of 14 amino acids. Deletions cut 0 bases from V and 4 bases from J, with 10 bases between. Germline V CDR1 and CDR2: SGDLS, YYNGEE. CDR3 loop: CASSVAQGSTEAFF. CDR3 nucleotide sequence: TGTGCCAGCAGCGTAGCGCAGGGCAGCACTGAAGCTTTCTTT.

There are a few counts of this clonotype. V gene TRBV12-3 or TRBV12-4 combines with J gene TRBJ2-5; 8 positions match TRBD1. V trimming: 7 bases; J trimming: 5 bases; junction bases outside the gene matches: 9. This CDR3 has 14 amino acids. CDR3 in DNA: TGTGCCAGCACCCCGACAGGGGAACCGGAGACCCAGTACTTC. Its protein product is CASTPTGEPETQYF.

The chain is built from TRBV7-3 and TRBJ2-3; D is possibly TRBD2 (6 bases). The CDR3 is made up of 15 amino acids. Deletions cut 6 bases from V and 2 bases from J, with 15 bases between. CDR1 and CDR2 from the germline V gene are SGHTA and FQGTGA. The CDR3 spells CASSLGGADTDTQYF. The CDR3 DNA reads as TGTGCCAGCAGTCTAGGAGGGGCAGACACAGATACGCAGTATTTT.

The rearrangement joins TRBV19 to TRBJ1-5; no clear D. The CDR3 is made up of 12 amino acids. With 9 bases removed from V and 6 bases from J, the gap between germline ends came to 12 bases. Germline V gene data show CDR1 as LNHDA and CDR2 as SQIVND (reference sequence). The CDR3 DNA reads TGTGCCAGCCAATTCTTGGGTCAGCCCCAGCATTTT. Amino acids: CASQFLGQPQHF. Based on the CDR3 plus reference TRBV19 and TRBJ1-5, the full variable domain is DGGITQSPKYLFRKEGQNVTLSCEQNLNHDAMYWYRQDPGQGLRLIYYSQIVNDFQKGDIAEGYSVSREKKESFPLTVTSAQKNPTAFYLCASQFLGQPQHFGDGTRLSIL.

This clonotype was observed a few times. This chain connects TRBV4-1 to TRBJ2-2; 8 bases match TRBD1. V lost 6 bases, J lost 4 bases, and 4 bases stayed unmatched. Germline CDR1 and CDR2: MGHRA and YSYEKL. The CDR3 is made up of 14 amino acids. The DNA of the CDR3 is TGCGCCAGCAGTCGGACAGGGATCACCGGGGAGCTGTTTTTT. Protein product: CASSRTGITGELFF.

This chain connects TRBV25-1 to TRBJ2-7, with 8 positions matching TRBD2. The trim removed 4 bases at V and 7 bases at J, leaving 12 bases unmatched. The CDR3 extends over 15 amino acids. The V gene's germline CDR1 is MGHDK and CDR2 SYGVNS. CDR3 loop: CASSGSGTSFGEQYF. The CDR3 coding sequence is TGTGCCAGCAGTGGGTCCGGGACTAGTTTTGGAGAGCAGTACTTC.

The chain combines TRBV12-3 or TRBV12-4 with TRBJ2-5; TRBD2 matches at 7 bases. The CDR3 is made up of 13 amino acids. Germline trimming cut 7 bases from V and 1 base from J; bases unmatched to any gene: 3. The CDR3 is CASIPSGQETQYF. The DNA for the CDR3 is TGTGCCAGCATTCCTAGCGGCCAAGAGACCCAGTACTTC.

This rearrangement joins TRBV6-1 to TRBJ2-3; D remains ambiguous. The ends were cut back, 1 base at V and 4 bases at J, with 6 bases in the middle. The CDR3 consists of 13 residues. Germline CDR1 reads MNHNS; CDR2 reads SASEGT. The CDR3: CASSEGNADTQYF. The CDR3, as DNA: TGTGCCAGCAGTGAAGGGAACGCAGATACGCAGTATTTT.